A selection of T cell receptor beta chains follows, all from one sample in a study of blood T cells in healthy people across ages. TCRdb processed the 5' RACE reads anew with MiXCR; each CDR3 protein has one entry. The table lists 800,000 or so distinct CDR3 sequences, about 62% of them singletons. The specimen was blood. All receptors come from a man aged 25-45 years in good health. CDR3s include the opening cysteine and the closing phenylalanine or tryptophan. Fields, in order: CDR3 DNA, CDR3 protein, clone size, D gene, J gene, V gene. D genes are given only for firm matches. Not every row has a clone size; where given, it reads once, few, many or a size class.

CDR3nt: TGTGCCAGCAGTGAATCCGGGACAGGGCGGTTCTTC
CDR3aa: CASSESGTGRFF
abundance: once
d_gene: TRBD1
j_gene: TRBJ2-1
v_gene: TRBV6-1

CDR3nt: TGCAGCGTGAGGGATGGGGGCACCATCTACGAGCAGTACTTC
CDR3aa: CSVRDGGTIYEQYF
abundance: few
d_gene: NA
j_gene: TRBJ2-7
v_gene: TRBV29-1

CDR3nt: TGTGCCAGCTCACCGAAAGTCGAGGAAAAACTGTTTTTT
CDR3aa: CASSPKVEEKLFF
abundance: NA
d_gene: NA
j_gene: TRBJ1-4
v_gene: TRBV18

CDR3nt: TGTGCCAGCAGCCCCGGGACTCGATCAGATACGCAGTATTTT
CDR3aa: CASSPGTRSDTQYF
abundance: NA
d_gene: NA
j_gene: TRBJ2-3
v_gene: TRBV7-7

CDR3nt: TGTGCCAGCGGGACGTTTTCCAACGAGCAGTACTTC
CDR3aa: CASGTFSNEQYF
abundance: NA
d_gene: NA
j_gene: TRBJ2-7
v_gene: TRBV28

CDR3nt: TGTGCCACCAGCAGAGGAAGGAACTCCTACGAGCAGTACTTC
CDR3aa: CATSRGRNSYEQYF
abundance: once
d_gene: NA
j_gene: TRBJ2-7
v_gene: TRBV15

CDR3nt: TGTGCCAGCAGCTGGACGGGGCCCCGTCCCTACAATGAGCAGTTCTTC
CDR3aa: CASSWTGPRPYNEQFF
abundance: few
d_gene: NA
j_gene: TRBJ2-1
v_gene: TRBV7-9

CDR3nt: TGTGCCAGCAGCTTAGAAATTGGCTACAATGAGCAGTTCTTC
CDR3aa: CASSLEIGYNEQFF
abundance: NA
d_gene: NA
j_gene: TRBJ2-1
v_gene: TRBV7-2

CDR3nt: TGTGCTAGTGCCCACAGGGGCGATGAGCAGTTCTTC
CDR3aa: CASAHRGDEQFF
abundance: NA
d_gene: TRBD1
j_gene: TRBJ2-1
v_gene: TRBV12-5

CDR3nt: TGTGCCAGCAGTCCCCTCCCGGGACAGGGACCTTCACCCCTCCACTTT
CDR3aa: CASSPLPGQGPSPLHF
abundance: NA
d_gene: TRBD1
j_gene: TRBJ1-6
v_gene: TRBV12-3/TRBV12-4

CDR3nt: TGTGCCAGCAGGGCTCGACGGGACTCCTACGAGCAGTACTTC
CDR3aa: CASRARRDSYEQYF
abundance: NA
d_gene: NA
j_gene: TRBJ2-7
v_gene: TRBV6-5

CDR3nt: TGTGCCAGCAGCTTAAACACTAGCACAGATACGCAGTATTTT
CDR3aa: CASSLNTSTDTQYF
abundance: NA
d_gene: NA
j_gene: TRBJ2-3
v_gene: TRBV7-2

CDR3nt: TGTGCCAGCAGCTCTTGGACAGGGGGCTACCCGACAGATACGCAGTATTTT
CDR3aa: CASSSWTGGYPTDTQYF
abundance: few
d_gene: TRBD1
j_gene: TRBJ2-3
v_gene: TRBV4-2

CDR3nt: TGTGCCAGCAGCCCGGGACAGGGTTTTTACGAGCAGTACTTC
CDR3aa: CASSPGQGFYEQYF
abundance: few
d_gene: TRBD1
j_gene: TRBJ2-7
v_gene: TRBV3-1

CDR3nt: TGTGCCAGCAGCTTAGCGTGGTCCAGGGGGGAGCAGTTCTTC
CDR3aa: CASSLAWSRGEQFF
abundance: once
d_gene: TRBD1
j_gene: TRBJ2-1
v_gene: TRBV7-2

CDR3nt: TGTGCCAGCAGCTTACTAGGGGGACTAGCGGGGTTTAATGAGCAGTTCTTC
CDR3aa: CASSLLGGLAGFNEQFF
abundance: few
d_gene: TRBD2
j_gene: TRBJ2-1
v_gene: TRBV7-3

CDR3nt: TGTGCCAGCAGCAGTGGGGACGCCGCCTCCTACGAGCAGTACTTC
CDR3aa: CASSSGDAASYEQYF
abundance: few
d_gene: NA
j_gene: TRBJ2-7
v_gene: TRBV12-3/TRBV12-4

CDR3nt: TGTGCCAGCAGCTCCGGGACAGGGGAGAGGGAGACCCAGTACTTC
CDR3aa: CASSSGTGERETQYF
abundance: NA
d_gene: TRBD1
j_gene: TRBJ2-5
v_gene: TRBV7-2

CDR3nt: TGTGCCTGGAGTGTGTTAAGTGAAGCTTTCTTT
CDR3aa: CAWSVLSEAFF
abundance: NA
d_gene: NA
j_gene: TRBJ1-1
v_gene: TRBV30

CDR3nt: TGTGCCAGCAGTGGCTCCGGGAGAGGGAATTCACCCCTCCACTTT
CDR3aa: CASSGSGRGNSPLHF
abundance: many
d_gene: NA
j_gene: TRBJ1-6
v_gene: TRBV25-1

CDR3nt: TGCAGTGCTAGTGTCCCTAGCGGTATCCACGAGCAGTACTTC
CDR3aa: CSASVPSGIHEQYF
abundance: many
d_gene: TRBD2
j_gene: TRBJ2-7
v_gene: TRBV20-1

CDR3nt: TGTGCCACCAGTGATTCGACAGGAAGCTCTGGGGCCAACGTCCTGACTTTC
CDR3aa: CATSDSTGSSGANVLTF
abundance: NA
d_gene: NA
j_gene: TRBJ2-6
v_gene: TRBV24-1

CDR3nt: TGCAGTGCTAGACCCCTTGGACAGGCCGAAGAGACCCAGTACTTC
CDR3aa: CSARPLGQAEETQYF
abundance: NA
d_gene: TRBD1
j_gene: TRBJ2-5
v_gene: TRBV20-1

CDR3nt: TGTGCCAGCAGCTTAAATGCGGGAGGGACCCAGTACTTC
CDR3aa: CASSLNAGGTQYF
abundance: NA
d_gene: TRBD2
j_gene: TRBJ2-5
v_gene: TRBV7-2

CDR3nt: TGCACCAGCAGCCAGGGACAGGGTGGCTACACCTTC
CDR3aa: CTSSQGQGGYTF
abundance: once
d_gene: NA
j_gene: TRBJ1-2
v_gene: TRBV1

CDR3nt: TGTGCCAGCAGTTTAGTGGGGGGCGCGAACATTCAGTACTTC
CDR3aa: CASSLVGGANIQYF
abundance: NA
d_gene: NA
j_gene: TRBJ2-4
v_gene: TRBV28

CDR3nt: TGTGCCAGCAGTTACTCGACGAGAAGCACAGATACGCAGTATTTT
CDR3aa: CASSYSTRSTDTQYF
abundance: NA
d_gene: NA
j_gene: TRBJ2-3
v_gene: TRBV6-6

CDR3nt: TGTGCCAGCAGCTTACTACTAGCGGGCTACACCGGGGAGCTGTTTTTT
CDR3aa: CASSLLLAGYTGELFF
abundance: NA
d_gene: TRBD2
j_gene: TRBJ2-2
v_gene: TRBV7-2

CDR3nt: TGTGCCAGCAGAGCGGGACGGGAACAGCCCCAGCATTTT
CDR3aa: CASRAGREQPQHF
abundance: NA
d_gene: NA
j_gene: TRBJ1-5
v_gene: TRBV6-6

CDR3nt: TGTGCCAGCAGCCAAGACCTCAGACGCGAGCAGTACTTC
CDR3aa: CASSQDLRREQYF
abundance: NA
d_gene: NA
j_gene: TRBJ2-7
v_gene: TRBV4-3

CDR3nt: TGTGCCAGCAGTTTTTTGGGGGGAGAGCAGTACTTC
CDR3aa: CASSFLGGEQYF
abundance: NA
d_gene: NA
j_gene: TRBJ2-7
v_gene: TRBV27

CDR3nt: TGTGCCAGCAGTGAAGCCAGACACGAGCAGTACTTC
CDR3aa: CASSEARHEQYF
abundance: NA
d_gene: NA
j_gene: TRBJ2-7
v_gene: TRBV2

CDR3nt: TGTGCCAGCAGTGAAGTGGACAGGTCGCGAAATACGCAGTATTTT
CDR3aa: CASSEVDRSRNTQYF
abundance: once
d_gene: TRBD1
j_gene: TRBJ2-3
v_gene: TRBV2

CDR3nt: TGTGCCAGCAGTTCCAGTACGGAGACCCAGTACTTC
CDR3aa: CASSSSTETQYF
abundance: NA
d_gene: NA
j_gene: TRBJ2-5
v_gene: TRBV4-2

CDR3nt: TGTGCCAGCAGCGTCCCCTCCGGGACTCCAAGCACAGATACGCAGTATTTT
CDR3aa: CASSVPSGTPSTDTQYF
abundance: few
d_gene: NA
j_gene: TRBJ2-3
v_gene: TRBV9

CDR3nt: TGCGCCAGCAGCCCCGGGACTCAGAGTGGCAAAAACATTCAGTACTTC
CDR3aa: CASSPGTQSGKNIQYF
abundance: NA
d_gene: NA
j_gene: TRBJ2-4
v_gene: TRBV4-3

CDR3nt: TGTGCCAGCAGCAACTCGGACGGATACTACGAGCAGTACTTC
CDR3aa: CASSNSDGYYEQYF
abundance: NA
d_gene: NA
j_gene: TRBJ2-7
v_gene: TRBV6-2/TRBV6-3

CDR3nt: TGTGCCAGCAGTGAATTGGGAGGGTTCACAGATACGCAGTATTTT
CDR3aa: CASSELGGFTDTQYF
abundance: NA
d_gene: TRBD2
j_gene: TRBJ2-3
v_gene: TRBV25-1

CDR3nt: TGTGCCAGCAGTTTCAAGGGGGCGAACGAGCAGTACTTC
CDR3aa: CASSFKGANEQYF
abundance: few
d_gene: TRBD1
j_gene: TRBJ2-7
v_gene: TRBV27

CDR3nt: TGTGCCACCAGCGGCGACAGGCCATACCCGGGCAATGAGCAGTTCTTC
CDR3aa: CATSGDRPYPGNEQFF
abundance: few
d_gene: NA
j_gene: TRBJ2-1
v_gene: TRBV15

CDR3nt: TGCGCCAGCAGCACCTCCCGGACGACGAGGGAAAAACTGTTTTTT
CDR3aa: CASSTSRTTREKLFF
abundance: NA
d_gene: NA
j_gene: TRBJ1-4
v_gene: TRBV5-1

CDR3nt: TGTGCCAGCACCCACAGGGGGTGGGGCACAGATACGCAGTATTTT
CDR3aa: CASTHRGWGTDTQYF
abundance: NA
d_gene: TRBD1
j_gene: TRBJ2-3
v_gene: TRBV7-9

CDR3nt: TGTGCCAGCAGCCAGACAGGCCAGGGTAACCTAGAGACCCAGTACTTC
CDR3aa: CASSQTGQGNLETQYF
abundance: once
d_gene: NA
j_gene: TRBJ2-5
v_gene: TRBV5-8

CDR3nt: TGTGCCAGCAGCCAAATAGGGGGGGGGAGGTCGTTGGGCGATCAGCCCCAGCATTTT
CDR3aa: CASSQIGGGRSLGDQPQHF
abundance: NA
d_gene: NA
j_gene: TRBJ1-5
v_gene: TRBV4-2

CDR3nt: TGTGCCACCAGCAGAGAACGGACGGGAGAGACCCAGTACTTC
CDR3aa: CATSRERTGETQYF
abundance: NA
d_gene: NA
j_gene: TRBJ2-5
v_gene: TRBV15

CDR3nt: TGTGCCAGTAGCCAGGCAAAAGAATTTAGGAGCTCCTATAATTCACCCCTCCACTTT
CDR3aa: CASSQAKEFRSSYNSPLHF
abundance: NA
d_gene: NA
j_gene: TRBJ1-6
v_gene: TRBV4-2